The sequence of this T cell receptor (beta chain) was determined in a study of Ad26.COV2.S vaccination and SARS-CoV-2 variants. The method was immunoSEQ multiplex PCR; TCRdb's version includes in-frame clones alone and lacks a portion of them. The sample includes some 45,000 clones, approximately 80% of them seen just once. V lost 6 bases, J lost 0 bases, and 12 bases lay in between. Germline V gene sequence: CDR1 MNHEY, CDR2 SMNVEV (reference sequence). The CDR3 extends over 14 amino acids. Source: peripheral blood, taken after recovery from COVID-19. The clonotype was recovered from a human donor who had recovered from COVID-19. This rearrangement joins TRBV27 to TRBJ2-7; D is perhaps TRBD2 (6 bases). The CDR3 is CASRGTASSYEQYF. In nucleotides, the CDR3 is TGTGCCAGCAGGGGGACTGCGAGCTCCTACGAGCAGTACTTC.